The T cell receptor (beta chain) under discussion was sequenced for a study of metastatic and nonmetastatic thyroid tumors. Original methodology: What underpinned the distant-metastasis classifier for papillary thyroid cancer was the set of CDR3 differences across clinicopathological groups. TCRdb reprocessed the PCR reads via MiXCR. The V and J calls reflect TCRdb's pipeline rather than the authors' work. The profile covers approximately 35,000 clones, with around 17% appearing a single time and about an eighth taken by the ten largest. Thyroid surgery was preceded by no treatment in any patient. In its sample, this clone was seen many times. Sample: blood. The sequence was obtained from a male donor with papillary thyroid cancer or a benign thyroid nodule (not recorded which). Some clones in this sample may be carry-over from other donors' samples.

The CDR3 loop reads CASSLRDTNTGELFF. The CDR3 coding sequence is TGTGCCAGCAGTCTCCGGGACACCAACACCGGGGAGCTGTTTTTT. The chain combines TRBV28 with TRBJ2-2; possibly TRBD1 for D (6 bases). CDR1 is MDHEN, CDR2 SYDVKM, per germline. The CDR3 has 15 residues. V lost 5 bases and J lost 2, with 12 bases in between.